Each of the 17 T cell receptor beta chains below was sequenced from the same sample in a study of blood T cell repertoires in COVID-19. Clones were sequenced by immunoSEQ multiplex PCR, and TCRdb holds only the in-frame ones, with some missing. Among more than 65,000 clones, roughly 80% were seen once, and the ten largest hold 9% to 10%. The sample taken for sequencing was peripheral blood. Receptors originate from a woman of 80 years or more with acute or convalescent COVID-19.

The chain couples TRBV28 to TRBJ2-1; 15 bases align to TRBD2. The germline V gene encodes CDR1 MDHEN and CDR2 SYDVKM. J was trimmed by 6 bases and V by 5 bases; bases with no gene match: 8. This CDR3 is 17 amino acids long. The CDR3 DNA follows: TGTGCCAGCAGTACCTGGACTAGCGGGGGGGAACGCAATGAGCAGTTCTTC. This codes for CASSTWTSGGERNEQFF.

J is TRBJ2-7 and V is TRBV6-5; D perhaps matches TRBD2 (5 bases). Trimming took 6 bases from V and 9 from J, leaving 15 bases between them. CDR1 and CDR2 from the germline V gene are MNHEY and SVGAGI. The CDR3 spans 12 residues. The CDR3 loop is CASSWSRSGQYF. CDR3 DNA: TGTGCCAGCAGCTGGTCTAGGAGCGGGCAGTACTTC.

Regarding this clone: At one boundary the junction diverges from the germline segment, which might be a read error. The genes are TRBV7-7 and TRBJ2-5; 8 positions match TRBD1. CDR3 length: 17 amino acids. CDR1 and CDR2 from the germline V gene are SSHAT and FNYEAQ (reference sequence). DNA of the CDR3: TGTGCTAGCAGCCATCGATCGACAGGGGTATACCGGGAGACCCAGTACTTC. Translating gives CASSHRSTGVYRETQYF.

The J gene is TRBJ2-5, the V gene TRBV18, with a weak D call TRBD2 (6 bases). Germline values: CDR1 KGHSH, CDR2 LQKENI. CDR3 length equals 14 residues. Trimming pared 2 bases from V and 5 bases from J, leaving 12 bases between. CDR3 amino acids: CASSPTRGGETQYF. DNA for the CDR3: TGTGCCAGCTCACCAACGCGTGGGGGGGAGACCCAGTACTTC.

The rearrangement links TRBV5-1 to TRBJ2-5, with D perhaps matching TRBD1 (6 bases). There are 13 residues in the CDR3. Per the germline V gene, CDR1 is SGHRS and CDR2 is YFSETQ. Trimming shortened V by 4 bases and J by 4 bases, and 11 bases separated the two germline ends. In nucleotides, the CDR3 is TGCGCCAGCAGCAGCCAGGGGAGAGAGACCCAGTACTTC. Residues: CASSSQGRETQYF.

V is TRBV7-2 and J is TRBJ2-1, with a weak D call TRBD2 (7 bases). V was clipped by 0 bases and J by 5 bases, with 26 bases between them. Per germline, CDR1 SGHTA and CDR2 FQGNSA. The CDR3 consists of 20 residues. The CDR3 DNA follows: TGTGCCAGCAGCTTAGCGAGGGGGGCCGTGGGAGCGGGAATCGACAATGAGCAGTTCTTC. It is translated as CASSLARGAVGAGIDNEQFF.

This chain joins TRBV6-6 and TRBJ1-3; TRBD1 aligns across 9 bases. The CDR3 is 15 residues long. Germline trimming cut 4 bases from V and 1 base from J; bases unmatched to any gene: 2. The germline CDR1 and CDR2 sequences are MNHNY and SVGAGI (reference sequence). As DNA, the CDR3 is TGTGCCAGCAGTTTACAGGGGGCGTCTGGAAACACCATATATTTT. Translated: CASSLQGASGNTIYF.

A single count supports this clone. The chain links TRBV30 to TRBJ2-3; 7 bases match TRBD2. Germline CDR1 is GTSNPN and CDR2 is SVGIG (reference sequence). The ends lost 7 bases at V and 0 bases at J; junction bases unmatched: 1. The CDR3 has 12 amino acids. CDR3 region: CAYGRSTDTQYF. Here the CDR3 DNA reads TGTGCCTACGGGAGGAGCACAGATACGCAGTATTTT.

The V gene is TRBV2, the J gene TRBJ1-6; TRBD1 agrees at 10 bases. Germline loops: CDR1 SNHLY, CDR2 FYNNEI. Germline trimming cut 4 bases from V and 9 bases from J; bases unmatched to any gene: 12. This CDR3 is 17 amino acids long. CDR3 in DNA: TGTGCCAGCAGTGCTCTCCGACAGGGGGCGGTCCTTTCACCCCTCCACTTT. Translating it yields CASSALRQGAVLSPLHF.

V and J are TRBV3-1 (or the pseudogene TRBV3-2) and TRBJ1-3; 7 nucleotides match TRBD1. CDR3 length: 16 amino acids. Germline CDR1 and CDR2: LGHDT and YNNKEL (reference sequence). Trimming removed 1 base from V and 7 bases from J; junction bases left unmatched: 10. The CDR3 coding sequence is TGTGCCAGCAGCCAAGTTCGAGGGGGCGCATTGAACACCATATATTTT. Translation: CASSQVRGGALNTIYF.

This clone was counted a few times. Other DNA sequences of this sample code for an identical CDR3. The chain joins TRBV27 to TRBJ1-2; 8 nucleotides agree with TRBD1. The V gene's germline CDR1 is MNHEY and CDR2 SMNVEV (reference sequence). V was pared by 0 bases and J by 5 bases, with 2 bases of the junction left unmatched. This CDR3 is 14 amino acids long. CDR3 bases: TGTGCCAGCAGTTTATCAGGACAGGGTTATGGCTACACCTTC. It is translated as CASSLSGQGYGYTF.

The rearrangement joins TRBV7-9 to TRBJ1-5, with 7 bases identical to TRBD1. Germline V CDR1 and CDR2: SEHNR, FQNEAQ (reference sequence). The CDR3 runs 16 residues. The junction had 4 bases not matched to a gene; V was cut back by 2 bases and J by 0 bases. CDR3 in DNA: TGTGCCAGCAGCTTAATGGCAGGGGGTAGCAATCAGCCCCAGCATTTT. Protein: CASSLMAGGSNQPQHF.

This chain connects TRBV3-1 (or the pseudogene TRBV3-2) to TRBJ1-1; D is ambiguous. The CDR3 is 12 amino acids. Per the germline V gene, CDR1 is LGHDT and CDR2 is YNNKEL (reference sequence). V gave up 3 bases and J gave up 1 base, with 3 bases separating them. The CDR3 DNA is TGTGCCAGCAGCCAGAGGAACACTGAAGCTTTCTTT. Translated: CASSQRNTEAFF.

The chain employs TRBV6-1 and TRBJ1-4; TRBD1 aligns across 7 bases. The CDR3 contains 16 residues. Losses at the gene ends were 1 base for V and 3 bases for J; bases not matched to a gene: 5. Germline V gene data show CDR1 as MNHNS and CDR2 as SASEGT. CDR3 bases: TGTGCCAGCAGTGAAGGACAGGGAATGGCTAATGAAAAACTGTTTTTT. It encodes CASSEGQGMANEKLFF.

The gene calls are TRBV2 and TRBJ2-2; D is possibly TRBD2 (5 bases). V was shortened by 0 bases and J by 6 bases, with 11 bases between the two germline ends. This CDR3 region has 15 residues. Germline lookup yields CDR1 SNHLY and CDR2 FYNNEI. The chain's CDR3 is CASSEALRRAGELFF. The CDR3 nucleotides are TGTGCCAGCAGTGAAGCGCTCCGGCGGGCCGGGGAGCTGTTTTTT.

The chain joins TRBV3-1 (or the pseudogene TRBV3-2) to TRBJ2-1, with D tentatively TRBD2 (6 bases). CDR3 length equals 16 residues. Germline CDR1 and CDR2: LGHDT and YNNKEL (reference sequence). V was clipped by 4 bases and J by 9 bases, with 22 bases between them. The CDR3 loop is CASSPQGRGPGGEQFF. CDR3 DNA sequence: TGTGCCAGCAGCCCCCAAGGGCGGGGCCCCGGCGGTGAGCAGTTCTTC.

V is TRBV5-1 and J is TRBJ1-4, with 9 bases matching TRBD1. Germline assignment: CDR1 SGHRS and CDR2 YFSETQ. The V and J ends lost 0 bases and 3 bases, in that order; junction bases with no gene match: 0. This CDR3 contains 15 residues. The CDR3 loop is CASSLGTGANEKLFF. In nucleotides, the CDR3 is TGCGCCAGCAGCTTGGGGACAGGGGCTAATGAAAAACTGTTTTTT. Filled out from reference TRBV5-1 and TRBJ1-4, the complete variable domain reads KAGVTQTPRYLIKTRGQQVTLSCSPISGHRSVSWYQQTPGQGLQFLFEYFSETQRNKGNFPGRFSGRQFSNSRSEMNVSTLELGDSALYLCASSLGTGANEKLFFGSGTQLSVL.